This T cell receptor (beta chain) was sequenced in a study of T cells in Graves' hyperthyroidism and ophthalmopathy. Trimming pared 4 bases from V and 0 bases from J, leaving 16 bases between. Germline V gives CDR1 KGHDR, CDR2 SFDVKD. There are 17 residues in the CDR3. Amplified TCR beta CDR3 regions came from RNA transcripts. Researchers ran a first-round RT-PCR on the TCR CDR3 using the HTBI primer set. TCRdb reprocessed the multiplex PCR reads with MiXCR, giving one entry per CDR3 protein. Among hundreds of thousands of distinct CDR3 sequences listed, roughly 15% were seen once. This clonotype was seen a few times. Ophthalmopathy in the patients scored at least 3 on Clinical Activity Score and at least 4 on NOSPECS grade, lasting under 3 months. This sample holds PBMCs from approximately 10 ml fresh peripheral blood.

The source is a woman in her fifties or sixties with Graves' ophthalmopathy. J is TRBJ2-3 and V is TRBV24-1; D perhaps matches TRBD2 (6 bases). Sequencing was performed on blood. CDR3 nucleotides: TGTGCCACCAGTGAGGGGGGTGGCAAACGCAGCACAGATACGCAGTATTTT. Protein: CATSEGGGKRSTDTQYF.